These 29 T cell receptor beta chains originate from one sample sequenced in a study of shared clonotypes between healthy human individuals (dated by TCRdb to the early 2020s). Libraries were made using the immunoSEQ multiplex PCR assay. Sourced from immuneACCESS, this table was stored by TCRdb with only in-frame sequences that have V and J called. A share of the clones is absent; for the studies checked, an unresolved V gene accounts for under half, and the remainder has no known explanation. The sample has some 1 million clones on record, approximately 76% of them singletons. The top ten hold about 1.5% of the sample. The sample taken for sequencing was memory CD4+ T cells sorted from blood. This specimen's cell subset or site label, interpreted: CD45RA-negative fraction. These receptors were taken from a man aged 18 to 30 in good health.

The chain has TRBV19 and TRBJ2-4, with D unresolved. The germline V gene encodes CDR1 LNHDA and CDR2 SQIVND (reference sequence). The V end was cut by 5 bases, the J end by 0 bases, with 8 bases between. The CDR3 covers 14 residues. The CDR3 region has the DNA TGTGCCAGTAGTCAGGAGATAGCCAAAAACATTCAGTACTTC. As protein: CASSQEIAKNIQYF.

The gene calls are TRBV19 and TRBJ2-3; D unresolved. V lost 6 bases and J 0 bases, leaving 13 bases between the germline ends. This CDR3 region has 15 residues. CDR1 is LNHDA, CDR2 SQIVND, per germline (reference sequence). The CDR3 region is CASSNRVSSTDTQYF. The CDR3 DNA reads TGTGCCAGTAGCAACCGGGTGAGCAGCACAGATACGCAGTATTTT.

A few counts support this clone. Other nucleotide sequences from this sample produce the same CDR3. The chain joins TRBV5-1 to TRBJ2-3; D gene unclear. V was clipped by 4 bases and J by 2 bases, with 5 bases between them. The V gene's germline CDR1 is SGHRS and CDR2 YFSETQ. The CDR3 spans 12 residues. The CDR3 loop is CASSQPTDTQYF. CDR3 DNA sequence: TGCGCCAGCAGCCAGCCCACAGATACGCAGTATTTT.

For this clone: The same CDR3 also results from other DNA sequences found in this sample. The rearrangement joins TRBV5-1 to TRBJ2-2; 8 nucleotides agree with TRBD1. Losses at the gene ends were 5 bases for V and 3 bases for J; bases not matched to a gene: 3. CDR1 and CDR2 (germline): SGHRS, YFSETQ. The CDR3 sequence is 14 residues long. The CDR3 DNA reads TGCGCCAGCAGAGGACAGGGAGACACCGGGGAGCTGTTTTTT. The encoded protein is CASRGQGDTGELFF.

V usage is TRBV27 and J usage is TRBJ2-3, with D perhaps matching TRBD2 (12 bases). CDR3 length: 19 residues. V was trimmed by 4 bases and J by 3 bases, leaving 26 bases between them. Germline V gene sequence: CDR1 MNHEY, CDR2 SMNVEV (reference sequence). CDR3 in amino acids: CASSWTGGALAGGTDTQYF. CDR3 in DNA: TGTGCCAGCAGTTGGACAGGGGGCGCGCTAGCGGGAGGGACAGATACGCAGTATTTT.

This sequence joins TRBV5-1 and TRBJ2-3; 8 nucleotides align to TRBD2. V was pared by 4 bases and J by 0 bases, with 13 bases of the junction left unmatched. This CDR3 comprises 18 residues. From germline, CDR1 is SGHRS and CDR2 YFSETQ. This chain's CDR3 is CASSPFGGGVQSTDTQYF. CDR3 nucleotide sequence: TGCGCCAGCAGCCCCTTCGGGGGGGGAGTACAAAGCACAGATACGCAGTATTTT.

Only one count was recorded for this clone. The V and J genes are TRBV2 and TRBJ2-2, with 7 bases matching TRBD2. Looked up from germline, CDR1 is SNHLY and CDR2 is FYNNEI. The ends lost 8 bases at V and 7 bases at J; junction bases unmatched: 10. The CDR3 is 14 residues long. CDR3 region: CASATSVGSGELFF. Written as DNA, the CDR3 is TGTGCCAGCGCCACTAGCGTGGGTAGCGGGGAGCTGTTTTTT.

The V and J genes are TRBV7-3 and TRBJ2-1; D is possibly TRBD1 (6 bases). V gave up 1 base and J gave up 4 bases, with 20 bases separating them. The germline V gene encodes CDR1 SGHTA and CDR2 FQGTGA. This CDR3 region has 18 residues. The CDR3: CASSLRSRTAIQYNEQFF. The CDR3 bases are TGTGCCAGCAGCTTAAGATCACGGACAGCTATACAGTACAATGAGCAGTTCTTC.

This chain uses TRBV5-6 with TRBJ2-2, with 8 bases that match TRBD2. Germline assignment: CDR1 SGHDT and CDR2 YYEEEE. The CDR3 length is 17 residues. The junction had 13 bases not matched to a gene; V was cut back by 4 bases and J by 5 bases. CDR3 protein: CASSPSGVAGRTGELFF. The CDR3 coding sequence is TGTGCCAGCAGCCCCTCGGGGGTAGCGGGAAGGACCGGGGAGCTGTTTTTT.

This sequence joins TRBV28 and TRBJ2-3, with TRBD2 matching 10 bases. The CDR3 extends over 16 amino acids. V shed 2 bases and J 1 base; nucleotides not matched to a gene: 3. Per the germline V gene, CDR1 is MDHEN and CDR2 is SYDVKM. The CDR3 DNA is TGTGCCAGCAGTTTACCTAGCGGGGGCGGCACAGATACGCAGTATTTT. Encoded protein: CASSLPSGGGTDTQYF.

This clone appeared a few times. Other nucleotide sequences from this sample produce the same CDR3. The chain combines TRBV6-5 with TRBJ1-6; the D is unclear. This CDR3 spans 13 amino acids. Trimming cost V 5 bases and J 5 bases, with 7 bases left between them. Germline V gene data show CDR1 as MNHEY and CDR2 as SVGAGI. The CDR3 sequence: CASSLGDNSPLHF. The CDR3 DNA sequence: TGTGCCAGCAGTCTCGGGGATAATTCACCCCTCCACTTT.

The V and J genes are TRBV11-2 and TRBJ2-1; no firm D call. V was cut by 3 bases and J by 8 bases, with 17 bases left in between. There are 15 residues in the CDR3. Germline CDR1 is SGHAT and CDR2 is FQNNGV. The CDR3 is CASSFSTAPGDEQFF. In DNA form, the CDR3 reads TGTGCCAGCAGCTTCAGCACCGCCCCGGGCGATGAGCAGTTCTTC.

This clone appeared many times. This chain joins TRBV5-4 and TRBJ1-1, with D perhaps matching TRBD1 (5 bases). CDR3 length: 15 residues. Trimming took 4 bases from V and 0 from J, leaving 13 bases between them. Germline assignment: CDR1 SGHNT and CDR2 YYREEE (reference sequence). Here the CDR3 reads CASSPLDSMNTEAFF. The CDR3 DNA reads TGTGCCAGCAGCCCTCTCGACAGCATGAACACTGAAGCTTTCTTT. Supplemented by reference TRBV5-4 and TRBJ1-1, the full variable domain reads ETGVTQSPTHLIKTRGQQVTLRCSSQSGHNTVSWYQQALGQGPQFIFQYYREEENGRGNFPPRFSGLQFPNYSSELNVNALELDDSALYLCASSPLDSMNTEAFFGQGTRLTVV.

This sequence joins TRBV4-1 and TRBJ2-3, with 7 bases matching TRBD2. Germline values: CDR1 MGHRA, CDR2 YSYEKL. This CDR3 comprises 16 residues. V trimming: 4 bases; J trimming: 3 bases; junction bases outside the gene matches: 10. The CDR3 here is CASSPNYGGWTDTQYF. The DNA for the CDR3 is TGCGCCAGCAGCCCAAATTACGGGGGGTGGACAGATACGCAGTATTTT.

The chain has TRBV5-5 and TRBJ1-4; TRBD1 is a possible D gene (5 bases). CDR3 length: 15 amino acids. Deletions cut 4 bases from V and 12 bases from J, with 22 bases between. From germline, CDR1 is SGHKS and CDR2 YYEKEE (reference sequence). The CDR3 loop is CASSRWGQGNTQLFF. In DNA, the CDR3 is TGTGCCAGCAGCCGATGGGGCCAGGGTAACACTCAACTGTTTTTT.

V gene TRBV11-2 combines with J gene TRBJ1-3, with D maybe TRBD1 (5 bases). The germline V gene encodes CDR1 SGHAT and CDR2 FQNNGV. The CDR3 has 14 amino acids. The germline V and J ends were trimmed by 4 bases and 4 bases, with 11 bases remaining between them. This CDR3 is CASSSSGLGNTIYF. CDR3 DNA: TGTGCCAGCAGCTCCTCGGGGCTCGGAAACACCATATATTTT.

The chain uses TRBV18 and TRBJ2-7; 7 bases are shared with TRBD2. The germline CDR1 and CDR2 sequences are KGHSH and LQKENI. V lost 3 bases, J lost 6 bases, and 5 bases stayed unmatched. The CDR3 has 13 residues. CDR3 amino acids: CASSPRLAAEQYF. CDR3 DNA: TGTGCCAGCTCACCTCGACTAGCCGCCGAGCAGTACTTC.

V gene TRBV19 combines with J gene TRBJ2-4; D gene ambiguous. CDR3 size: 13 residues. Trimming took 5 bases from V and 7 from J, leaving 12 bases between them. Germline V lookup: CDR1 LNHDA, CDR2 SQIVND (reference sequence). The CDR3 region has the DNA TGTGCCAGTAGTGGCCACGCTTTGAACATTCAGTACTTC. As protein: CASSGHALNIQYF.

The chain is built from TRBV28 and TRBJ1-6; D ambiguous. V dropped 5 bases and J dropped 2 bases, with 7 bases sitting between them. The germline gives CDR1 MDHEN, CDR2 SYDVKM. This CDR3 region has 14 residues. CDR3 region: CASSALAYNSPLHF. The CDR3, as DNA: TGTGCCAGCAGTGCACTGGCCTATAATTCACCCCTCCACTTT. Filled out from reference TRBV28 and TRBJ1-6, the complete variable domain reads DVKVTQSSRYLVKRTGEKVFLECVQDMDHENMFWYRQDPGLGLRLIYFSYDVKMKEKGDIPEGYSVSREKKERFSLILESASTNQTSMYLCASSALAYNSPLHFGNGTRLTVT.

The J gene is TRBJ1-2, the V gene TRBV6-1; the D gene is possibly TRBD1 (5 bases). This CDR3 is 12 amino acids long. Trimming removed 8 bases from V and 4 bases from J, with 11 bases in between. The germline CDR1 and CDR2 sequences are MNHNS and SASEGT. The CDR3 loop is CASGRAAYGYTF. The DNA for the CDR3 is TGTGCCAGCGGCAGGGCAGCCTATGGCTACACCTTC.

This clone showed up just once. The V gene is TRBV7-2, the J gene TRBJ1-1, with D tentatively TRBD1 (6 bases). In germline, CDR1 is SGHTA, CDR2 FQGNSA. With 6 bases removed from V and 1 base from J, the gap between germline ends came to 15 bases. The CDR3 runs to 15 residues. CDR3: CASSPGGGWNTEAFF. Here the CDR3 DNA reads TGTGCCAGCAGTCCCGGGGGGGGCTGGAACACTGAAGCTTTCTTT.

The chain combines TRBV18 with TRBJ1-5, with unresolved D. V lost 2 bases and J 2 bases, leaving 13 bases between the germline ends. The germline V gene has CDR1 KGHSH and CDR2 LQKENI. The CDR3 runs to 16 residues. The CDR3 DNA is TGTGCCAGCTCACCATCCGGGCTGGTTGGCAATCAGCCCCAGCATTTT. This codes for CASSPSGLVGNQPQHF.

Turning to this clone: Distinct nucleotide sequences in the sample also encode this CDR3. The chain employs TRBV9 and TRBJ1-6; 8 bases match TRBD1. CDR1 and CDR2 from the germline V gene are SGDLS and YYNGEE. This CDR3 region has 14 residues. V gave up 0 bases and J gave up 7 bases; unmatched junction bases: 0. The CDR3 reads CASSVGQGNSPLHF. CDR3 nucleotides: TGTGCCAGCAGCGTAGGACAGGGGAATTCACCCCTCCACTTT.

J is TRBJ2-7 and V is TRBV29-1; D gene unclear. Germline V gene lookup returns CDR1 SQVTM and CDR2 ANQGSEA. V lost 6 bases to trimming and J lost 4 bases, with 13 bases between them. The CDR3 has 12 residues. CDR3 in amino acids: CSVGHSVYEQYF. CDR3 nucleotide sequence: TGCAGCGTCGGCCACTCAGTTTACGAGCAGTACTTC.

This clone was seen a handful of times. This chain connects TRBV7-9 to TRBJ1-2; 9 bases are a match to TRBD1. CDR1 is SEHNR and CDR2 is FQNEAQ in the germline V gene (reference sequence). This CDR3 is built from 14 residues. Losses at the gene ends were 5 bases for V and 2 bases for J; bases not matched to a gene: 3. The CDR3, as DNA: TGTGCCAGCAGCAGGACAGGGGACAACTATGGCTACACCTTC. Translated: CASSRTGDNYGYTF.

V usage is TRBV9 and J usage is TRBJ2-3; D call uncertain. V dropped 1 base and J dropped 1 base, with 13 bases sitting between them. The germline gives CDR1 SGDLS, CDR2 YYNGEE. The CDR3 loop spans 16 amino acids. The CDR3 DNA follows: TGTGCCAGCAGCGTATTGGACCATCTAGGCACAGATACGCAGTATTTT. Protein product: CASSVLDHLGTDTQYF.

J is TRBJ1-2 and V is TRBV29-1; 8 positions agree with TRBD1. The CDR3 runs to 12 residues. The V segment lost 6 bases and the J segment 8 bases; nucleotides outside the gene matches: 8. The germline V gene has CDR1 SQVTM and CDR2 ANQGSEA. The CDR3 protein is CSVQDRGGGYTF. DNA of the CDR3: TGCAGCGTCCAAGACAGGGGAGGAGGCTACACCTTC.

J is TRBJ2-1 and V is TRBV6-4; 10 positions agree with TRBD2. This CDR3 spans 15 amino acids. The germline V gene encodes CDR1 MRHNA and CDR2 SNTAGT. After removal of 5 bases from V and 4 bases from J, the junction contained 5 bases not matched to a gene. The CDR3 loop reads CASSSRAGGYNEQFF. The CDR3 coding sequence is TGTGCCAGCAGTTCGAGAGCGGGGGGGTACAATGAGCAGTTCTTC.

The gene calls are TRBV7-9 and TRBJ1-5, with D hard to call. V lost 1 base to trimming and J lost 12 bases, with 10 bases between them. Germline V lookup: CDR1 SEHNR, CDR2 FQNEAQ (reference sequence). The CDR3 runs 12 residues. The CDR3 region has the DNA TGTGCCAGCAGCTTAGACTACTCGATCCAGCATTTT. This gives the protein CASSLDYSIQHF.